This TCR beta chain was recovered during a study of CD8 T cells in ankylosing spondylitis. Study observations and caveats: Some of these motif variants have turned up before, in reports on reactive arthritis synovial fluid and blood. Reported data indicate significant enrichment of disease-linked clones within matched ankylosing spondylitis synovial fluid. Seemingly characteristic of ankylosing spondylitis blood was a TCR beta motif consisting of under ten highly homologous variants.

Preparation of TCR beta libraries was done by quantitative 5'-RACE with molecular barcodes. Each CDR3 protein is one row after TCRdb ran MiXCR on the 5' RACE reads. The sample yields 80,000 to 90,000 distinct CDR3 sequences, roughly 30% seen once. V shed 5 bases, J shed 1 base, and the junction held 7 bases outside the gene matches. The CDR3 length is 18 residues. There are many counts of this clonotype. Its antigen remains unknown. This rearrangement joins TRBV12-3 or TRBV12-4 to TRBJ2-2; 13 nucleotides agree with TRBD2. This sequence was found in a male donor with ankylosing spondylitis or in good health (not recorded which). The sequencing sample was made of blood, either unsorted or a sorted T cell fraction (not recorded which). CDR3 protein: CASSPRTSGGMNTGELFF. The CDR3, as DNA: TGTGCCAGCAGTCCTCGGACTAGCGGGGGCATGAACACCGGGGAGCTGTTTTTT.